The rows below give T cell receptor beta chains drawn from one sample of a study of human T cells and chemical hapten exposure. TCRdb re-called the RACE reads with MiXCR, one entry per CDR3 protein. The repertoire holds around 160,000 distinct CDR3 sequences, with roughly 15% as singletons. Sequenced material: whole blood, taken in connection with sensitization to the hapten diphenylcyclopropenone (DPC). These receptors all stem from a woman in her 30s with alopecia areata. Some clones in this sample may be carry-over from other donors' samples. Both conserved end residues are part of each CDR3. A D gene is named only where the DNA matches it firmly. The size of a clone is reported for some rows only, either as once, few or many, or as a class for expanded clones.

v_gene: TRBV28; abundance: many; j_gene: TRBJ1-1; d_gene: .; CDR3nt: TGTGCCAGCGGTCTGACCGGGATTGAAGCTTTCTTT; CDR3aa: CASGLTGIEAFF
v_gene: TRBV19; abundance: .; j_gene: TRBJ2-1; d_gene: .; CDR3nt: TGTGCCAGTAGTATTGGGGTAGCGATAACCTCCCCTCCGTTCTTC; CDR3aa: CASSIGVAITSPPFF
v_gene: TRBV6-1; abundance: few; j_gene: TRBJ2-7; d_gene: .; CDR3nt: TGTGCCAGCGGTGAAATAATGGATTTGTCCTACGAGCAGTACTTC; CDR3aa: CASGEIMDLSYEQYF
v_gene: TRBV6-6; abundance: many; j_gene: TRBJ1-5; d_gene: TRBD1; CDR3nt: TGTGCCAGCAGTTATTTTGGGACAGGGAACAACTATAGCAATCAGCCCCAGCATTTT; CDR3aa: CASSYFGTGNNYSNQPQHF
v_gene: TRBV20-1; abundance: .; j_gene: TRBJ1-4; d_gene: .; CDR3nt: TGCAGTGCTAGAGATGCGGGGGCAGCTAATGAAAAACTGTTTTTT; CDR3aa: CSARDAGAANEKLFF
v_gene: TRBV28; abundance: .; j_gene: TRBJ2-7; d_gene: TRBD2; CDR3nt: TGTGCCAGCAGTTTAGGGCTAGCGGTCTCCTACGAGCAGTACTTC; CDR3aa: CASSLGLAVSYEQYF
v_gene: TRBV28; abundance: .; j_gene: TRBJ1-6; d_gene: .; CDR3nt: TGTGCCAGCAGCTGGGTTCATTCACCCCTCCACTTT; CDR3aa: CASSWVHSPLHF
v_gene: TRBV6-2/TRBV6-3; abundance: .; j_gene: TRBJ2-3; d_gene: TRBD1; CDR3nt: TGTGCCAGCAGTTACGTATTCCGGGACAGGGGATCCGATACGCAGTATTTT; CDR3aa: CASSYVFRDRGSDTQYF
v_gene: TRBV2; abundance: .; j_gene: TRBJ2-1; d_gene: TRBD2; CDR3nt: TGTGCCAGCAGTGAGAAGCTAGCGGGGTACAACAATGAGCAGTTCTTC; CDR3aa: CASSEKLAGYNNEQFF
v_gene: TRBV9; abundance: .; j_gene: TRBJ2-1; d_gene: TRBD2; CDR3nt: TGTGCCAGAAGCCCCTCCGGGAGGTACAATGAGCAGTTCTTC; CDR3aa: CARSPSGRYNEQFF
v_gene: TRBV7-2; abundance: few; j_gene: TRBJ2-7; d_gene: .; CDR3nt: TGTGCCAGCAGCCACCGGGCCCGCAACGAGCAGTACTTC; CDR3aa: CASSHRARNEQYF
v_gene: TRBV6-4; abundance: .; j_gene: TRBJ1-5; d_gene: .; CDR3nt: TGTGCCAGCAGACCCGATATGGTCAATCAGCCCCAGCATTTT; CDR3aa: CASRPDMVNQPQHF
v_gene: TRBV6-1; abundance: many; j_gene: TRBJ1-6; d_gene: TRBD1; CDR3nt: TGTGCCAGCAGTGCCGCCAGGGGGTCACCCCTCCACTTT; CDR3aa: CASSAARGSPLHF
v_gene: TRBV3-1; abundance: .; j_gene: TRBJ2-6; d_gene: .; CDR3nt: TGTGCCAGCAGGCCGCAGGGGAGCGGGGCCAACGTCCTGACTTTC; CDR3aa: CASRPQGSGANVLTF
v_gene: TRBV3-1; abundance: few; j_gene: TRBJ2-7; d_gene: TRBD2; CDR3nt: TGTGCCAGCAGCCCGTGGACTAGCGGAGAGTACGAGCAGTACTTC; CDR3aa: CASSPWTSGEYEQYF
v_gene: TRBV29-1; abundance: .; j_gene: TRBJ2-1; d_gene: .; CDR3nt: TGCAGCGTTGAAGCTCGGGGCAGCTCCTACAATGAGCAGTTCTTC; CDR3aa: CSVEARGSSYNEQFF
v_gene: TRBV20-1; abundance: .; j_gene: TRBJ2-7; d_gene: TRBD1; CDR3nt: TGCAGTGCGTCAACAGGGGTCTACGAGCAGTACTTC; CDR3aa: CSASTGVYEQYF
v_gene: TRBV3-1; abundance: .; j_gene: TRBJ1-6; d_gene: .; CDR3nt: TGTGCCAGCAATCATGGTAATTCACCCCTCCACTTT; CDR3aa: CASNHGNSPLHF
v_gene: TRBV19; abundance: many; j_gene: TRBJ2-5; d_gene: .; CDR3nt: TGTGCCAGTAGTTTAAAAGGTCTCGGGGAGACCCAGTACTTC; CDR3aa: CASSLKGLGETQYF
v_gene: TRBV6-6; abundance: few; j_gene: TRBJ2-7; d_gene: TRBD2; CDR3nt: TGTGCCAGCAGTTACGTTGCTAGCGGGCGGTCCTACGAGCAGTACTTC; CDR3aa: CASSYVASGRSYEQYF
v_gene: TRBV4-2; abundance: few; j_gene: TRBJ1-5; d_gene: .; CDR3nt: TGTGCCAGCAGCCAAGAGGCCTCTTCCCCCGCTCAGCCCCAGCATTTT; CDR3aa: CASSQEASSPAQPQHF
v_gene: TRBV7-9; abundance: few; j_gene: TRBJ2-1; d_gene: .; CDR3nt: TGTGCCAGCAGCTTAAGAGGGGAAAATGAGCAGTTCTTC; CDR3aa: CASSLRGENEQFF
v_gene: TRBV10-3; abundance: .; j_gene: TRBJ2-2; d_gene: TRBD2; CDR3nt: TGTGCCACCTCTAGCGGGGGTCTCACCGGGGAGCTGTTTTTT; CDR3aa: CATSSGGLTGELFF
v_gene: TRBV7-2; abundance: few; j_gene: TRBJ2-3; d_gene: TRBD2; CDR3nt: TGTGCCAGCAGCTTAGATGGAGCGGGGGGAGAAGATACGCAGTATTTT; CDR3aa: CASSLDGAGGEDTQYF
v_gene: TRBV7-3; abundance: .; j_gene: TRBJ2-2; d_gene: .; CDR3nt: TGTGCCAGCAGCGGAAGCCAGGGAGATCCCCCCGGGGAGCTGTTTTTT; CDR3aa: CASSGSQGDPPGELFF
v_gene: TRBV7-6; abundance: many; j_gene: TRBJ1-1; d_gene: TRBD1; CDR3nt: TGTGCCAGCAGCTTAGCACCCCCCGGGAGAGGGGGCGGCACTGAAGCTTTCTTT; CDR3aa: CASSLAPPGRGGGTEAFF
v_gene: TRBV6-1; abundance: few; j_gene: TRBJ1-1; d_gene: .; CDR3nt: TGTGCCAGCAGTGAATTAGGACGGATTGAAGCTTTCTTT; CDR3aa: CASSELGRIEAFF